This T cell receptor beta chain was observed in a study of OX40 agonist ivuxolimab in advanced cancers. Assay used: immunoSEQ multiplex PCR; TCRdb lists only in-frame clones, some missing. The table shows 43,000 or so clones, with roughly 86% occurring only once. Germline loops: CDR1 MGHRA, CDR2 YSYEKL. CDR3 length: 16 residues. V was pared by 4 bases and J by 7 bases, with 10 bases of the junction left unmatched. V and J are TRBV4-1 and TRBJ1-6; TRBD1 agrees at 7 bases. This TCR was recovered from an adult with an advanced solid tumor such as melanoma, head and neck, liver or kidney cancer. Sample: CD4+ or CD8+ T cells sorted from blood, taken in a trial of the OX40 agonist ivuxolimab. CDR3: CASSRRTGTENSPLHF. Written as DNA, the CDR3 is TGCGCCAGCAGCCGACGAACCGGGACAGAAAATTCACCCCTCCACTTT.